Below, 32 T cell receptor beta chains from the same sample are listed, as sequenced in a study of shared clonotypes between healthy human individuals. TCRdb's table, derived via immunoSEQ multiplex PCR, lists solely in-frame clones and lacks some. The table includes around 2.5 million clones, more than 85% detected once. Material: naive CD4+ T cells from PBMCs. This sample's subset: CD45RA+ positively selected. The receptors originated from a man in his late teens or twenties in good health. Some clones in this sample may be carry-over from other donors' samples.

This clone occurred a few times. The same CDR3 arises from other DNA sequences in this sample as well. V gene TRBV30 combines with J gene TRBJ1-5; unclear D gene. Trimming stripped 0 bases from V and 0 bases from J, with 3 bases between. Germline CDR1 and CDR2: GTSNPN and SVGIG (reference sequence). The CDR3 consists of 13 residues. CDR3 sequence (DNA): TGTGCCTGGAGTGTAGATAGCAATCAGCCCCAGCATTTT. It yields the protein CAWSVDSNQPQHF.

As DNA, the CDR3 is TGTGCCAGCAGTCGGGGCACCGGGGAGCTGTTTTTT. Translating gives CASSRGTGELFF. V and J are TRBV6-6 and TRBJ2-2, with a possible D match to TRBD2 (5 bases). CDR1 and CDR2 (germline): MNHNY, SVGAGI (reference sequence). The V end lost 5 bases, the J end lost 4 bases, and 5 bases lay between the germline ends. CDR3 size: 12 residues.

The CDR3 sequence: CASSPWMVGYGYTF. CDR3 nucleotides: TGTGCCAGCAGTCCTTGGATGGTGGGCTATGGCTACACCTTC. The genes are TRBV27 and TRBJ1-2; no clear D gene. With 5 bases removed from V and 4 bases from J, the gap between germline ends came to 14 bases. There are 14 residues in the CDR3. The germline gives CDR1 MNHEY, CDR2 SMNVEV (reference sequence).

This chain connects TRBV28 to TRBJ2-1; D is unresolved. Per the germline V gene, CDR1 is MDHEN and CDR2 is SYDVKM. The CDR3 totals 16 residues. Deletions cut 3 bases from V and 0 bases from J, with 12 bases between. CDR3 loop: CASSFIASSSYNEQFF. The CDR3 DNA sequence: TGTGCCAGCAGTTTTATTGCGTCTAGCTCCTACAATGAGCAGTTCTTC.

A word on this clone: The same CDR3 arises from other DNA sequences in this sample as well. The chain employs TRBV28 and TRBJ1-5; D remains unclear. Germline CDR1 MDHEN, CDR2 SYDVKM. Trimming removed 6 bases at V and 4 bases at J, with 7 bases between. CDR3 length equals 12 residues. The chain's CDR3 is CASSSLNQPQHF. The CDR3, as DNA: TGTGCCAGCAGCTCCTTAAATCAGCCCCAGCATTTT.

This chain connects TRBV6-1 to TRBJ1-2, with no clear D. Germline V gene data show CDR1 as MNHNS and CDR2 as SASEGT. The CDR3 sequence is 15 residues long. V dropped 0 bases and J dropped 2 bases, with 10 bases sitting between them. The CDR3 spells CASSEARLGNYGYTF. DNA for the CDR3: TGTGCCAGCAGTGAAGCGCGGTTAGGGAACTATGGCTACACCTTC.

The genes are TRBV10-3 and TRBJ2-5; D tentatively reads TRBD1 or TRBD2 (5 bases each). CDR3 size: 14 residues. V was pared by 0 bases and J by 5 bases, with 10 bases between. Germline V gene sequence: CDR1 ENHRY, CDR2 SYGVKD. The CDR3 spells CAISESLWGETQYF. CDR3 coding DNA: TGTGCCATCAGTGAGTCTTTGTGGGGGGAGACCCAGTACTTC.

This clone is a singleton in its sample. V gene TRBV29-1 combines with J gene TRBJ1-2, with a tentative D call TRBD1 (5 bases). From germline, CDR1 is SQVTM and CDR2 ANQGSEA. With 4 bases removed from V and 0 bases from J, the gap between germline ends came to 15 bases. This CDR3 region has 15 residues. The CDR3 here is CSVGWGFPPNYGYTF. CDR3 bases: TGCAGCGTTGGATGGGGGTTCCCACCTAACTATGGCTACACCTTC.

The V and J genes are TRBV5-1 and TRBJ1-3; D is unresolved. The germline CDR1 and CDR2 sequences are SGHRS and YFSETQ. There are 15 residues in the CDR3. The germline V and J ends were trimmed by 2 bases and 4 bases, with 13 bases remaining between them. CDR3 loop: CASSFTATEGNTIYF. CDR3 bases: TGCGCCAGCAGCTTCACGGCAACTGAGGGAAACACCATATATTTT.

This clone was counted once. This rearrangement joins TRBV11-2 to TRBJ2-1; D is undetermined. CDR1 and CDR2 from the germline V gene are SGHAT and FQNNGV. This CDR3 has 13 residues. V was cut by 4 bases and J by 4 bases, with 8 bases left in between. CDR3 in DNA: TGTGCCAGCAGCTCCTTAATTTACAATGAGCAGTTCTTC. Encoded protein: CASSSLIYNEQFF. Looking up the rest from reference TRBV11-2 and TRBJ2-1 gives the full variable domain: EAGVAQSPRYKIIEKRQSVAFWCNPISGHATLYWYQQILGQGPKLLIQFQNNGVVDDSQLPKDRFSAERLKGVDSTLKIQPAKLEDSAVYLCASSSLIYNEQFFGPGTRLTVL.

Remarks on this clone: This sample also contains other DNA sequences that code for the same CDR3. The chain carries TRBV6-6 and TRBJ2-3, with D uncertain. CDR3 size: 14 residues. The germline gives CDR1 MNHNY, CDR2 SVGAGI (reference sequence). Trimming stripped 2 bases from V and 0 bases from J, with 6 bases between. CDR3 in amino acids: CASSYSRSTDTQYF. The DNA of the CDR3 is TGTGCCAGCAGTTACAGTAGAAGCACAGATACGCAGTATTTT.

In DNA, the CDR3 is TGTGCCAGCAGCCAAACCGGGACCCAAGAGACCCAGTACTTC. Amino acid sequence: CASSQTGTQETQYF. The chain couples TRBV27 to TRBJ2-5; possibly TRBD1 or TRBD2 for D (5 bases each). The CDR3 spans 14 residues. The germline V gene encodes CDR1 MNHEY and CDR2 SMNVEV (reference sequence). The V end was cut by 6 bases, the J end by 1 base, with 12 bases between.

The rearrangement joins TRBV30 to TRBJ2-7; perhaps TRBD1 as D (6 bases). CDR3 length: 14 amino acids. Germline V gene sequence: CDR1 GTSNPN, CDR2 SVGIG (reference sequence). The V end was cut by 5 bases, the J end by 3 bases, with 17 bases between. CDR3 sequence: CAWASDSGRYEQYF. DNA of the CDR3: TGTGCCTGGGCTTCGGACAGTGGACGCTACGAGCAGTACTTC. Looking up the rest from reference TRBV30 and TRBJ2-7 gives the full variable domain: SQTIHQWPATLVQPVGSPLSLECTVEGTSNPNLYWYRQAAGRGLQLLFYSVGIGQISSEVPQNLSASRPQDRQFILSSKKLLLSDSGFYLCAWASDSGRYEQYFGPGTRLTVT.

This sequence joins TRBV23-1 and TRBJ2-7; D not resolved. TRBV23-1 is known as an ORF, though its function is uncertain. This CDR3 spans 16 amino acids. V gave up 7 bases and J gave up 6 bases, with 25 bases separating them. CDR3: CASKTVRTGDPGEQYF. CDR3 DNA: TGCGCCAGCAAGACCGTGAGGACCGGTGATCCCGGCGAGCAGTACTTC.

In this sample, this clone turned up once. The chain is built from TRBV2 and TRBJ2-2; TRBD1 agrees at 9 bases. Trimming took 4 bases from V and 7 from J; bases not matched to a gene: 16. The CDR3 covers 18 residues. Germline loops: CDR1 SNHLY, CDR2 FYNNEI. CDR3 loop: CASSVQRPGQGGRGELFF. For the CDR3, the DNA is TGTGCCAGCAGTGTCCAACGTCCGGGACAGGGTGGGCGCGGGGAGCTGTTTTTT. Drawing the rest from reference TRBV2 and TRBJ2-2, the complete variable domain is EPEVTQTPSHQVTQMGQEVILRCVPISNHLYFYWYRQILGQKVEFLVSFYNNEISEKSEIFDDQFSVERPDGSNFTLKIRSTKLEDSAMYFCASSVQRPGQGGRGELFFGEGSRLTVL.

The sample holds one count of this clone. One end of the junction fails to match germline, which may point to a read error. In DNA form, the CDR3 reads TGCAGCGGAGGGCGGGGGGAGACCCAGTACTTC. Translating gives CSGGRGETQYF. The V gene is TRBV30, the J gene TRBJ2-5; 7 positions agree with TRBD2. CDR1 is GTSNPN and CDR2 is SVGIG in the germline V gene (reference sequence). CDR3 length: 11 residues.

J is TRBJ1-4 and V is TRBV19; 12 nucleotides line up with TRBD1. Germline V CDR1 and CDR2: LNHDA, SQIVND (reference sequence). V lost 4 bases, J lost 8 bases, and 14 bases stayed unmatched. The CDR3 consists of 18 residues. CDR3 amino acids: CASSRMGTGGLEGEKLFF. DNA for the CDR3: TGTGCCAGTAGTAGGATGGGGACAGGGGGCCTGGAAGGAGAAAAACTGTTTTTT.

Here the CDR3 reads CASSPDRASRNEQYF. Here the CDR3 DNA reads TGTGCCAGCAGCCCCGACAGGGCCAGTCGAAACGAGCAGTACTTC. The chain employs TRBV7-8 and TRBJ2-7; 7 positions agree with TRBD1. Germline V gene sequence: CDR1 SGHVS, CDR2 FQNEAQ. The CDR3 extends over 15 amino acids. The junction had 12 bases not matched to a gene; V was cut back by 5 bases and J by 5 bases.

This clone was picked up a small number of times. The rearrangement joins TRBV6-5 to TRBJ1-1; the D is unclear. The germline V gene encodes CDR1 MNHEY and CDR2 SVGAGI. This CDR3 comprises 13 residues. V dropped 5 bases and J dropped 1 base, with 8 bases sitting between them. In DNA form, the CDR3 reads TGTGCCAGCAGTCCCCGTGGGAACACTGAAGCTTTCTTT. Its translation: CASSPRGNTEAFF.

V and J are TRBV6-5 and TRBJ2-2; D is unresolved. CDR3 size: 13 residues. The germline V gene has CDR1 MNHEY and CDR2 SVGAGI. The V end lost 8 bases, the J end lost 1 base, and 8 bases lay between the germline ends. The CDR3 loop is CASGPWNTGELFF. The DNA for the CDR3 is TGTGCCAGCGGTCCCTGGAACACCGGGGAGCTGTTTTTT.

This sequence joins TRBV27 and TRBJ2-1, with TRBD2 identical over 11 bases. V gave up 5 bases and J gave up 2 bases; unmatched junction bases: 2. This CDR3 region has 15 residues. Germline V gene lookup returns CDR1 MNHEY and CDR2 SMNVEV (reference sequence). The CDR3 DNA reads as TGTGCCAGCAGTATAGCGGGAGGGCCCTACAATGAGCAGTTCTTC. Translating gives CASSIAGGPYNEQFF.

The chain joins TRBV11-3 to TRBJ2-2, with a tentative D call TRBD1 (6 bases). This CDR3 contains 16 residues. Germline V gives CDR1 SGHNT, CDR2 YENEEA. The germline V and J ends were trimmed by 4 bases and 0 bases, with 12 bases remaining between them. CDR3 in DNA: TGTGCCAGCAGCTCGACAGGCCCCTCGAACACCGGGGAGCTGTTTTTT. Its protein product is CASSSTGPSNTGELFF.

The rearrangement links TRBV5-5 to TRBJ1-2; tentatively, D is TRBD1 (5 bases). V dropped 4 bases and J dropped 3 bases, with 10 bases sitting between them. This CDR3 is built from 13 residues. The germline gives CDR1 SGHKS, CDR2 YYEKEE (reference sequence). The CDR3 coding sequence is TGTGCCAGCAGCCCGGGACTCTACTATGGCTACACCTTC. This gives the protein CASSPGLYYGYTF.

The chain links TRBV4-1 to TRBJ2-1; 8 bases fit TRBD2. With V trimmed by 2 bases and J by 5 bases, 11 bases remained unmatched. The CDR3 consists of 17 residues. Per the germline V gene, CDR1 is MGHRA and CDR2 is YSYEKL. CDR3 sequence: CASSQPTIAGRDNEQFF. The CDR3 DNA reads TGCGCCAGCAGCCAACCTACAATAGCGGGACGCGACAATGAGCAGTTCTTC.

This clone was recorded only once. The rearrangement joins TRBV29-1 to TRBJ2-2; 9 nucleotides line up with TRBD1. After removal of 6 bases from V and 1 base from J, the junction contained 3 bases not matched to a gene. The CDR3 spans 14 residues. The germline CDR1 and CDR2 sequences are SQVTM and ANQGSEA. CDR3 in DNA: TGCAGCGTCCGGACAGGGGTGAACACCGGGGAGCTGTTTTTT. It translates to CSVRTGVNTGELFF.

The CDR3 spells CASSREPEGYTF. The CDR3 region has the DNA TGTGCCAGCTCACGGGAACCGGAAGGCTACACCTTC. The chain couples TRBV28 to TRBJ1-2; D not certain. Trimming took off 8 bases at V and 8 bases at J, with 15 bases between the two ends. Germline V gene data show CDR1 as MDHEN and CDR2 as SYDVKM. The CDR3 runs 12 residues.

The chain uses TRBV27 and TRBJ2-1; D gene unclear. The germline V gene has CDR1 MNHEY and CDR2 SMNVEV (reference sequence). Trimming removed 2 bases from V and 0 bases from J, with 8 bases in between. CDR3 length: 15 amino acids. Here the CDR3 reads CASSLLQGSYNEQFF. CDR3 coding DNA: TGTGCCAGCAGTTTACTGCAAGGCTCCTACAATGAGCAGTTCTTC.

The V and J genes are TRBV9 and TRBJ2-3; 9 nucleotides agree with TRBD2. Trimming at V came to 1 base and at J to 4 bases, leaving 7 bases not matched to a gene. CDR1 is SGDLS, CDR2 YYNGEE, per germline. The length of the CDR3 is 16 residues. The CDR3 DNA is TGTGCCAGCAGCGTATTTAGCGGGAGCTTAGCAGATACGCAGTATTTT. Protein product: CASSVFSGSLADTQYF.

The V and J genes are TRBV28 and TRBJ2-7; 9 bases align to TRBD2. V lost 3 bases to trimming and J lost 9 bases; unmatched junction nucleotides: 9. This CDR3 has 14 amino acids. Germline CDR1 MDHEN, CDR2 SYDVKM. The CDR3 spells CASSFFAGGPGQYF. CDR3 bases: TGTGCCAGCAGTTTTTTTGCGGGAGGGCCAGGGCAGTACTTC. Full variable domain (remainder filled in from reference TRBV28 and TRBJ2-7): DVKVTQSSRYLVKRTGEKVFLECVQDMDHENMFWYRQDPGLGLRLIYFSYDVKMKEKGDIPEGYSVSREKKERFSLILESASTNQTSMYLCASSFFAGGPGQYFGPGTRLTVT.

This rearrangement joins TRBV28 to TRBJ1-1; 9 bases agree with TRBD1. The germline V gene encodes CDR1 MDHEN and CDR2 SYDVKM. Unmatched junction bases numbered 8, after V lost 2 bases and J lost 10 bases. This CDR3 has 14 amino acids. The CDR3 sequence: CASSLSTGGPPAFF. CDR3 bases: TGTGCCAGCAGTTTAAGCACAGGGGGCCCGCCAGCTTTCTTT.

This chain links TRBV6-6 with TRBJ2-1; D is unresolved. Trimming stripped 2 bases from V and 5 bases from J, with 13 bases between. The CDR3 sequence is 15 residues long. The germline V gene encodes CDR1 MNHNY and CDR2 SVGAGI (reference sequence). The CDR3 sequence: CASSYDSVQNNEQFF. The CDR3 region has the DNA TGTGCCAGCAGTTACGATTCCGTTCAAAACAATGAGCAGTTCTTC.

There are a few counts of this clone. The chain combines TRBV2 with TRBJ1-5; no firm D call. This CDR3 contains 13 residues. Deletions cut 6 bases from V and 4 bases from J, with 10 bases between. CDR1 SNHLY and CDR2 FYNNEI come from the germline V gene. The CDR3 here is CASSYSRNQPQHF. The CDR3 DNA follows: TGTGCCAGCAGCTACAGCAGAAATCAGCCCCAGCATTTT. Filled out from reference TRBV2 and TRBJ1-5, the complete variable domain reads EPEVTQTPSHQVTQMGQEVILRCVPISNHLYFYWYRQILGQKVEFLVSFYNNEISEKSEIFDDQFSVERPDGSNFTLKIRSTKLEDSAMYFCASSYSRNQPQHFGDGTRLSIL.